This TCR beta chain originates from a study of control samples from healthy donors and cancer patients. This clone was found once. Germline V gene lookup returns CDR1 MGHRA and CDR2 YSYEKL. V was shortened by 1 base and J by 7 bases, with 10 bases between the two germline ends. This CDR3 has 13 amino acids. Assay used: immunoSEQ multiplex PCR; TCRdb lists only in-frame clones, some missing. The sample holds 80,000 or so clones; about nine tenths are singletons and the top ten take less than 7%. This TCR was sampled from a man aged 50 to 59 in good health. V usage is TRBV4-1 and J usage is TRBJ1-1; tentative D call: TRBD1 (6 bases). The sample consisted of blood. The CDR3 sequence: CASSQGGGFEAFF. The DNA of the CDR3 is TGCGCCAGCAGCCAAGGAGGGGGGTTTGAAGCTTTCTTT.